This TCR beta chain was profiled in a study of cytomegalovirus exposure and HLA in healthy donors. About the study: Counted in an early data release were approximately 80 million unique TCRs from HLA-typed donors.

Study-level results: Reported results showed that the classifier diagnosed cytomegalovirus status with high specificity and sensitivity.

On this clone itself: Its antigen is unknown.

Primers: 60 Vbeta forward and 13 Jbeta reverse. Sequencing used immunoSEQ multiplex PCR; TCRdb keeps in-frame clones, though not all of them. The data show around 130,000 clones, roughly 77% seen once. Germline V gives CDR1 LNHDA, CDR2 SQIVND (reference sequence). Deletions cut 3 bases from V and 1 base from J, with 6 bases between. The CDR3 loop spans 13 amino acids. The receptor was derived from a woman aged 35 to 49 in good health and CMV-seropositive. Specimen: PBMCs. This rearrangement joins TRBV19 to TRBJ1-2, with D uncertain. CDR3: CASSMRDNYGYTF. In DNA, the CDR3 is TGTGCCAGTAGTATGAGGGATAACTATGGCTACACCTTC.